Listed here are 6 T cell receptor beta chains from one sample, sequenced in a study of shared clonotypes between healthy human individuals. The data were produced by immunoSEQ multiplex PCR, yet TCRdb's version contains in-frame clones alone and is incomplete. The sample includes about 2,200,000 clones, around 93% of them seen just once. CD45RO-negative, CCR7-selected cells formed the naive CD8 fraction, which excluded terminally differentiated effector memory CD45RA+ cells. Sequences were obtained from naive CD8+ T cells from PBMCs. Receptor source: a man aged 18 to 30 in good health. Some clones in this sample may be carry-over from other donors' samples.

The gene calls are TRBV27 and TRBJ2-4, with 8 nucleotides matching TRBD2. The CDR3 covers 15 residues. J lost 8 bases, V lost 1 base, and 7 bases had no gene match. CDR1 is MNHEY, CDR2 SMNVEV, per germline (reference sequence). The CDR3 reads CASSLFGTRTDIQYF. CDR3 coding DNA: TGTGCCAGCAGTTTATTCGGGACTAGGACGGACATTCAGTACTTC.

This chain uses TRBV19 with TRBJ2-2; D is uncertain. The CDR3 spans 15 residues. The V gene lost 1 base and the J gene lost 5 bases, with 11 bases spanning the gap. Germline-derived CDR1 and CDR2 are LNHDA and SQIVND (reference sequence). The CDR3 here is CASSIVAPRTGELFF. DNA for the CDR3: TGTGCCAGTAGTATAGTTGCGCCTCGAACCGGGGAGCTGTTTTTT.

This chain connects TRBV5-6 to TRBJ1-2; tentative D call: TRBD1 (5 bases). CDR3 length: 14 residues. Trimming removed 4 bases at V and 4 bases at J, with 14 bases between. CDR1 and CDR2 (germline): SGHDT, YYEEEE. In nucleotides, the CDR3 is TGTGCCAGCAGCCTCCGGGGCGACCCCTATGGCTACACCTTC. Translated, it gives CASSLRGDPYGYTF.

The gene calls are TRBV15 and TRBJ1-1, with D perhaps matching TRBD1 (5 bases). This CDR3 contains 16 residues. Germline assignment: CDR1 LNHNV and CDR2 YYDKDF (reference sequence). The ends were cut back, 5 bases at V and 0 bases at J, with 16 bases in the middle. The CDR3 region is CATSRGTATLNTEAFF. The CDR3 nucleotides read TGTGCCACCAGCCGAGGGACTGCCACCTTGAACACTGAAGCTTTCTTT.

CDR3 sequence: CASSWSDSTGELFF. The CDR3 DNA reads TGTGCCAGCAGTTGGTCCGACAGCACCGGGGAGCTGTTTTTT. This chain uses TRBV28 with TRBJ2-2, with D maybe TRBD1 (5 bases). V was trimmed by 4 bases and J by 4 bases, leaving 10 bases between them. This CDR3 has 14 amino acids. Germline V lookup: CDR1 MDHEN, CDR2 SYDVKM. The full variable domain, its missing parts supplied by reference TRBV28 and TRBJ2-2, is DVKVTQSSRYLVKRTGEKVFLECVQDMDHENMFWYRQDPGLGLRLIYFSYDVKMKEKGDIPEGYSVSREKKERFSLILESASTNQTSMYLCASSWSDSTGELFFGEGSRLTVL.

J is TRBJ2-7 and V is TRBV27; D tentatively fits TRBD1 or TRBD2 (5 bases each). The germline V gene encodes CDR1 MNHEY and CDR2 SMNVEV (reference sequence). V lost 0 bases, J lost 2 bases, and 11 bases lay in between. The CDR3 totals 15 residues. The CDR3 DNA sequence: TGTGCCAGCAGTTTATCACTTGGGGGAGCCTACGAGCAGTACTTC. This translates into CASSLSLGGAYEQYF.